These 29 T cell receptor beta chains were sequenced from one sample in a study of T cells after yellow fever vaccination. One entry per CDR3 protein results from TCRdb running MiXCR on the 5' RACE reads. The repertoire holds around 73,000 distinct CDR3 sequences, with just under 8% as singletons. The sample here was CD8+ T cells sorted from PBMCs, taken on the day of the yellow fever booster vaccination. The receptors were sampled from a man aged 25 to 40 who received the YFV17D yellow fever vaccine.

The chain is built from TRBV7-6 and TRBJ2-1, with 7 bases aligning to TRBD2. V was pared by 4 bases and J by 9 bases, with 15 bases of the junction left unmatched. The germline V gene has CDR1 SGHVS and CDR2 FNYEAQ. The CDR3 has 16 amino acids. The CDR3 here is CASSSAGRDGHIEQFF. CDR3 sequence (DNA): TGTGCCAGCAGCTCAGCTGGGAGGGATGGGCACATTGAGCAGTTCTTC. The complete variable domain, with remaining parts taken from reference TRBV7-6 and TRBJ2-1, reads GAGVSQSPRYKVTKRGQDVALRCDPISGHVSLYWYRQALGQGPEFLTYFNYEAQQDKSGLPNDRFSAERPEGSISTLTIQRTEQRDSAMYRCASSSAGRDGHIEQFFGPGTRLTVL.

This clonotype was detected only a few times. The J gene is TRBJ2-1, the V gene TRBV27, with D possibly TRBD1 on 6 matching bases. CDR1 MNHEY and CDR2 SMNVEV come from the germline V gene (reference sequence). This CDR3 is built from 12 residues. Trimming removed 4 bases from V and 10 bases from J, with 11 bases in between. CDR3 loop: CASSSGVNEQFF. The DNA of the CDR3 is TGTGCCAGCAGTTCAGGGGTCAACGAGCAGTTCTTC.

This clonotype has more than one count but fewer than ten. V and J are TRBV24-1 and TRBJ2-7; 7 bases line up with TRBD1. Looked up from germline, CDR1 is KGHDR and CDR2 is SFDVKD. Trimming at V came to 4 bases and at J to 7 bases, leaving 9 bases not matched to a gene. This CDR3 region has 14 residues. The CDR3 loop reads CATSDPRQGREQYF. In DNA, the CDR3 is TGTGCCACCAGTGACCCCAGACAGGGTAGGGAGCAGTACTTC.

The CDR3 bases are TGTGCCAGCACCCTAACTGGGGCCAACGTCCTGACTTTC. Amino acid sequence: CASTLTGANVLTF. This chain uses TRBV12-3 or TRBV12-4 with TRBJ2-6; D uncertain. CDR3 size: 13 residues. V dropped 7 bases and J dropped 2 bases, with 6 bases sitting between them.

This clonotype was counted at least ten times. The rearrangement joins TRBV6-5 to TRBJ2-2; 10 bases match TRBD2. Trimming cost V 5 bases and J 6 bases; bases outside gene matches: 9. The CDR3 sequence is 16 residues long. CDR1 and CDR2 from the germline V gene are MNHEY and SVGAGI. The CDR3 loop is CASSTQGAGGSGELFF. The CDR3 DNA is TGTGCCAGCAGTACCCAGGGAGCGGGGGGGTCCGGGGAGCTGTTTTTT.

There are a few counts of this clonotype. The chain combines TRBV6-4 with TRBJ2-1, with TRBD1 matching 11 bases. This CDR3 region has 16 residues. V shed 4 bases, J shed 6 bases, and the junction held 8 bases outside the gene matches. Germline V gene lookup returns CDR1 MRHNA and CDR2 SNTAGT. The CDR3 protein is CASSASSGTGGNEQFF. For the CDR3, the DNA is TGTGCCAGCAGTGCGTCCTCCGGGACAGGGGGCAATGAGCAGTTCTTC.

As concerns this clonotype: It may be a read error: a sequence one base away is much more abundant. This chain uses TRBV12-3 or TRBV12-4 with TRBJ2-7; D gene unclear. This CDR3 region has 14 residues. With 6 bases removed from V and 5 bases from J, the gap between germline ends came to 17 bases. This chain's CDR3 is CASSPLSNWNEQYF. CDR3 coding DNA: TGTGCCAGCAGCCCTTTAAGTAATTGGAACGAGCAGTACTTC.

This clonotype was detected only a few times. The chain recombines TRBV11-1 with TRBJ2-1, with 8 bases identical to TRBD1. Germline lookup yields CDR1 SGHAT and CDR2 FQDESV (reference sequence). The CDR3 contains 20 residues. Unmatched junction bases numbered 24, after V lost 5 bases and J lost 6 bases. CDR3 in DNA: TGTGCCAGCAGCCTGTACTTCAGGGGGCTAAGTACTGGGAGAGGCAATGAGCAGTTCTTC. This translates into CASSLYFRGLSTGRGNEQFF.

This chain uses TRBV4-3 with TRBJ2-3; 10 positions match TRBD2. This CDR3 spans 17 amino acids. The germline V gene has CDR1 LGHNA and CDR2 YSLEER. V shed 1 base and J 4 bases; nucleotides not matched to a gene: 8. The CDR3 coding sequence is TGCGCCAGCAGCCAAGGTTCTAGCGGGAGTGGGGCAGATACGCAGTATTTT. Translation: CASSQGSSGSGADTQYF.

On this clonotype: This may come from a read error, since a much larger clone is one base off. This chain uses TRBV27 with TRBJ2-1; D unresolved. CDR1 and CDR2 from the germline V gene are MNHEY and SMNVEV (reference sequence). The CDR3 loop spans 15 amino acids. The CDR3 DNA reads as TGTGCCCGCAGTCCTGACGCCAGCTCCTACAATGAGCAGTTCTTC. Translation: CARSPDASSYNEQFF.

This clonotype showed up many times. The J gene is TRBJ1-1, the V gene TRBV29-1; D unresolved. CDR3 length equals 13 residues. Looked up from germline, CDR1 is SQVTM and CDR2 is ANQGSEA. The ends were cut back, 3 bases at V and 0 bases at J, with 8 bases in the middle. CDR3 in amino acids: CSVDVSMNTEAFF. The CDR3 DNA follows: TGCAGCGTTGATGTGTCGATGAACACTGAAGCTTTCTTT.

The chain joins TRBV6-5 to TRBJ1-5; TRBD1 is a possible D gene (5 bases). Germline V gives CDR1 MNHEY, CDR2 SVGAGI. This CDR3 contains 15 residues. V was trimmed by 2 bases and J by 6 bases, leaving 14 bases between them. CDR3 sequence (DNA): TGTGCCAGCAGTTACGGGCCAGGTGGGGGTCAGCCCCAGCATTTT. Its translation is CASSYGPGGGQPQHF.

The V gene is TRBV11-2, the J gene TRBJ2-1, with D tentatively TRBD2 (5 bases). Germline V gene data show CDR1 as SGHAT and CDR2 as FQNNGV. This CDR3 is built from 18 residues. V was pared by 1 base and J by 6 bases, with 22 bases between. The CDR3 DNA reads TGTGCCAGCAGCTTAGGGACTTTTATGGCCCTTGGTCTCAATGAGCAGTTCTTC. This sequence encodes CASSLGTFMALGLNEQFF.

The chain couples TRBV2 to TRBJ2-7, with TRBD1 matching 11 bases. The CDR3 is 15 residues long. Germline V gene lookup returns CDR1 SNHLY and CDR2 FYNNEI. J gave up 3 bases and V 7 bases, and 8 bases lay outside the gene matches. CDR3 in DNA: TGTGCCAGCACCTTACCGGGACAGGGGGGCTACGAGCAGTACTTC. This translates into CASTLPGQGGYEQYF.

The genes are TRBV7-9 and TRBJ1-4; 11 bases fit TRBD1. Looked up from germline, CDR1 is SEHNR and CDR2 is FQNEAQ (reference sequence). V trimming: 4 bases; J trimming: 6 bases; junction bases outside the gene matches: 4. This CDR3 has 15 residues. In nucleotides, the CDR3 is TGTGCCAGCAGCTCAGGACAGGGGGCGGATGAAAAACTGTTTTTT. Translation: CASSSGQGADEKLFF.

The chain uses TRBV7-2 and TRBJ2-5, with TRBD2 identical over 7 bases. This CDR3 contains 15 residues. Germline V CDR1 and CDR2: SGHTA, FQGNSA. Trimming took 5 bases from V and 1 from J; bases not matched to a gene: 7. The CDR3 sequence is CASSEVAGAQETQYF. CDR3 sequence (DNA): TGTGCCAGCAGCGAGGTAGCGGGTGCCCAAGAGACCCAGTACTTC.

This chain links TRBV4-3 with TRBJ2-3; the D is unclear. Deletions cut 0 bases from V and 6 bases from J, with 13 bases between. The CDR3 contains 15 residues. CDR1 and CDR2 (germline): LGHNA, YSLEER. CDR3 in DNA: TGCGCCAGCAGCCAAGATTGGCAGACGTTGGATACGCAGTATTTT. Translated: CASSQDWQTLDTQYF.

This clonotype was observed at least ten times. CDR3 bases: TGTGCCAGCAGTTACAACTCTGGGGCCAACGTCCTGACTTTC. This encodes CASSYNSGANVLTF. V usage is TRBV6-2 or TRBV6-3 and J usage is TRBJ2-6; D call uncertain. Germline CDR1 MNHEY, CDR2 SVGEGT. V was cut by 2 bases and J by 0 bases, with 2 bases left in between. The CDR3 runs to 14 residues.

The table lists this clonotype with a few counts. Because it lacks the conserved phenylalanine or tryptophan at the end, this CDR3 is likely a read error. The limits of the CDR3 on the DNA are not certain, so only TCRdb's listed CDR3 is given. The genes are TRBV18 and TRBJ2-7; no check of the table's D call, TRBD1, against the DNA was made. Germline lookup yields CDR1 KGHSH and CDR2 LQKENI. With termini counted, the CDR3 has 16 amino acids. CDR3 loop: CASSPTQDRDATPLSA.

Ten or more counts support this clonotype. As DNA, the CDR3 is TGTGCCAGCAGACAGGGGCGTATTTCTAATGAAAAACTGTTTTTT. This gives the protein CASRQGRISNEKLFF. The chain uses TRBV25-1 and TRBJ1-4, with 7 nucleotides matching TRBD1. Germline-derived CDR1 and CDR2 are MGHDK and SYGVNS. This CDR3 spans 15 amino acids. Trimming at V came to 6 bases and at J to 3 bases, leaving 7 bases not matched to a gene.

This clonotype was detected a few times. This chain connects TRBV20-1 to TRBJ2-1, with TRBD2 matching over 13 bases. Germline loops: CDR1 DFQATT, CDR2 SNEGSKA (reference sequence). This CDR3 is 14 amino acids long. The ends lost 6 bases at V and 6 bases at J; junction bases unmatched: 5. CDR3 coding DNA: TGCAGTGCCGAGGGACTAGCGGGACCCAATGAGCAGTTCTTC. Its translation: CSAEGLAGPNEQFF.

The rearrangement uses TRBV7-9 and TRBJ1-5; TRBD1 is a possible D gene (6 bases). CDR1 and CDR2 from the germline V gene are SEHNR and FQNEAQ (reference sequence). Trimming took off 1 base at V and 4 bases at J, with 14 bases between the two ends. The CDR3 is 16 residues long. This CDR3 is CASSLDGGGPNQPQHF. CDR3 coding DNA: TGTGCCAGCAGCTTAGATGGTGGGGGGCCGAATCAGCCCCAGCATTTT.

The chain joins TRBV30 to TRBJ2-3, with 7 positions matching TRBD2. J lost 4 bases, V lost 0 bases, and 7 bases had no gene match. The CDR3 spans 15 residues. Germline V gene lookup returns CDR1 GTSNPN and CDR2 SVGIG (reference sequence). The CDR3 sequence: CAWSVTAGASDTQYF. The CDR3 DNA sequence: TGTGCCTGGAGTGTAACTGCGGGAGCGTCAGATACGCAGTATTTT.

The chain joins TRBV5-4 to TRBJ2-4; D gene ambiguous. From germline, CDR1 is SGHNT and CDR2 YYREEE (reference sequence). This CDR3 comprises 13 residues. The ends were cut back, 4 bases at V and 7 bases at J, with 12 bases in the middle. CDR3 region: CASSPPEQNIQYF. The CDR3 nucleotides are TGTGCCAGCAGCCCCCCGGAGCAGAACATTCAGTACTTC.

This clonotype showed up many times. This chain connects TRBV5-5 to TRBJ2-1, with 11 bases matching TRBD2. This CDR3 comprises 17 residues. V dropped 4 bases and J dropped 8; count of bases not matched to a gene: 14. The germline V gene encodes CDR1 SGHKS and CDR2 YYEKEE (reference sequence). In nucleotides, the CDR3 is TGTGCCAGCAGCCCATTCGGGACTAGCGGCGCGGGCGATGAGCAGTTCTTC. The encoded protein is CASSPFGTSGAGDEQFF.

This clonotype was seen only a few times. V gene TRBV4-3 combines with J gene TRBJ2-7; D may be TRBD2 (5 bases). Germline CDR1 is LGHNA and CDR2 is YSLEER. The CDR3 has 16 amino acids. V dropped 0 bases and J dropped 5 bases, with 17 bases sitting between them. The CDR3 is CASSQDYPDLVNEQYF. The DNA for the CDR3 is TGCGCCAGCAGCCAAGATTATCCGGACTTGGTCAACGAGCAGTACTTC.

The CDR3: CASSYGLAGVKNTQYF. CDR3 bases: TGTGCCAGCAGTTATGGGCTAGCGGGAGTGAAAAATACGCAGTATTTT. This sequence joins TRBV6-2 or TRBV6-3 and TRBJ2-3; 10 bases map to TRBD2. Germline assignment: CDR1 MNHEY and CDR2 SVGEGT. This CDR3 spans 16 amino acids. Trimming cost V 3 bases and J 7 bases; bases outside gene matches: 10.

This clonotype was seen at least ten times. The CDR3 sequence: CASSEFFSGLHYEQYF. The CDR3 DNA reads as TGTGCCAGCAGTGAATTTTTCTCGGGACTGCACTACGAGCAGTACTTC. The genes are TRBV25-1 and TRBJ2-7, with D tentatively TRBD2 (6 bases). Trimming stripped 1 base from V and 3 bases from J, with 16 bases between. Germline V CDR1 and CDR2: MGHDK, SYGVNS. The CDR3 runs 16 residues.

This clonotype was picked up a small number of times. This rearrangement joins TRBV5-4 to TRBJ2-3, with 7 positions matching TRBD2. With V trimmed by 5 bases and J by 3 bases, 6 bases remained unmatched. Per the germline V gene, CDR1 is SGHNT and CDR2 is YYREEE (reference sequence). The CDR3 has 14 residues. The chain's CDR3 is CASRGGSRTDTQYF. The CDR3 nucleotides read TGTGCCAGCAGGGGCGGGAGCCGGACAGATACGCAGTATTTT.